This is a list of T cell receptor beta chains from one sample in a study of shared clonotypes between healthy human individuals. The protocol was immunoSEQ multiplex PCR, while the TCRdb copy is restricted to in-frame clones and leaves out a portion. The sample has about 1.5 million clones; under 99% are singletons. Material for sequencing was naive CD4+ T cells sorted from blood. The receptors derive from a man in his thirties or forties in good health. The CDR3 runs from the conserved cysteine through the conserved F or W. D genes are given only for firm matches. Expanded clones get a size class; other rows say once, few or many, or leave the size out.

clone size	J gene	V gene	D gene	CDR3 protein	CDR3 DNA
-	TRBJ2-3	TRBV28	-	CASSRAGDTDTQYF	TGTGCCAGCAGCCGAGCGGGCGACACAGATACGCAGTATTTT
-	TRBJ2-5	TRBV5-1	TRBD2	CASSLVAGGGETQYF	TGCGCCAGCAGCTTGGTAGCGGGAGGGGGAGAGACCCAGTACTTC
-	TRBJ1-3	TRBV7-2	TRBD1	CASSIRQGRSGNTIYF	TGTGCCAGCAGCATCCGACAGGGGCGCTCTGGAAACACCATATATTTT
-	TRBJ2-2	TRBV6-4	TRBD2	CASSELALSGELFF	TGTGCCAGCAGTGAACTAGCGCTTAGCGGGGAGCTGTTTTTT
-	TRBJ2-7	TRBV4-3	-	CASSQDPTGLYEQYF	TGCGCCAGCAGCCAAGATCCGACGGGCCTATACGAGCAGTACTTC
-	TRBJ2-2	TRBV18	-	CASSPTGRTGELFF	TGTGCCAGCTCACCGACGGGACGCACCGGGGAGCTGTTTTTT
-	TRBJ1-5	TRBV15	TRBD1	CATSWTGGREPQHF	TGTGCCACCAGCTGGACAGGGGGCCGGGAGCCCCAGCATTTT
-	TRBJ2-2	TRBV14	-	CASSPRTAGELFF	TGTGCCAGCAGCCCCCGGACAGCCGGGGAGCTGTTTTTT
few	TRBJ2-1	TRBV28	-	CASSSRIPRNNEQFF	TGTGCCAGCAGTTCCCGGATACCCCGCAACAATGAGCAGTTCTTC
once	TRBJ2-1	TRBV10-3	-	CAISESRYNEQFF	TGTGCCATCAGTGAGTCTCGTTACAATGAGCAGTTCTTC
-	TRBJ1-5	TRBV19	-	CASSIDQGRSNQPQHF	TGTGCCAGTAGTATAGATCAGGGAAGAAGCAATCAGCCCCAGCATTTT